Presented here are 22 T cell receptor beta chains from one specimen sequenced in a study of T-cell reconstitution after alpha-beta-depleted transplantation in children. During its preparation, the TCRbeta library received unique molecular identifiers. TCRdb re-derived calls from the PCR reads in MiXCR, one entry per CDR3 protein. The sample contains a few hundred thousand distinct CDR3 sequences, roughly an eighth of which appear only once. The sample in question was PBMCs from the stem cell graft donor, obtained from the stem cell graft. The receptors were gathered from a human donor who donated a stem cell graft to a child with combined immunodeficiency.

The rearrangement joins TRBV10-3 to TRBJ2-3; the D gene is possibly TRBD1 (6 bases). The CDR3 length is 16 residues. Germline V gene sequence: CDR1 ENHRY, CDR2 SYGVKD. V lost 2 bases and J 4 bases, leaving 16 bases between the germline ends. CDR3 nucleotide sequence: TGTGCCATCAGTGAGACCTGGGGTGGGGGCCCAGATACGCAGTATTTT. As protein: CAISETWGGGPDTQYF.

V and J are TRBV12-3 or TRBV12-4 and TRBJ2-7; 9 nucleotides line up with TRBD2. V dropped 11 bases and J dropped 0; count of bases not matched to a gene: 11. This CDR3 has 15 residues. The CDR3 loop reads CAVSASGISSYEQYF. DNA of the CDR3: TGTGCCGTTTCGGCTAGCGGGATCAGCTCCTACGAGCAGTACTTC.

This clonotype was seen a handful of times. CDR3 coding DNA: TGTGCCAGCAGCTTGGCTTTTAGCGGGAGACGCTCCTACAATGAGCAGTTCTTC. As protein: CASSLAFSGRRSYNEQFF. The chain recombines TRBV5-6 with TRBJ2-1; the match to TRBD2 covers 9 bases. The CDR3 has 18 amino acids. V dropped 0 bases and J dropped 0; count of bases not matched to a gene: 7. The V gene's germline CDR1 is SGHDT and CDR2 YYEEEE.

This clonotype was detected a few times. J is TRBJ1-4 and V is TRBV5-1, with TRBD1 identical over 8 bases. From germline, CDR1 is SGHRS and CDR2 YFSETQ. CDR3 length: 15 amino acids. With 1 base clipped from V and 8 bases from J, the junction kept 7 bases outside the gene matches. Here the CDR3 DNA reads TGCGCCAGCAGCTTGCGACAGGGGCGGGAAGAAAAACTGTTTTTT. It specifies CASSLRQGREEKLFF.

This clonotype was recorded many times. The gene calls are TRBV7-7 and TRBJ2-1; no firm D call. Germline-derived CDR1 and CDR2 are SSHAT and FNYEAQ (reference sequence). The CDR3 runs 13 residues. V was cut by 5 bases and J by 5 bases, with 10 bases left in between. In nucleotides, the CDR3 is TGTGCCAGCAGCCCAGACCGACACAATGAGCAGTTCTTC. Its translation: CASSPDRHNEQFF.

This clonotype was observed at least ten times. This chain uses TRBV10-3 with TRBJ2-2, with D hard to call. V was pared by 4 bases and J by 3 bases, with 9 bases between. The CDR3 is 14 amino acids. Germline V gene data show CDR1 as ENHRY and CDR2 as SYGVKD. In DNA, the CDR3 is TGTGCCATCAGTGGCGACCGGGACACCGGGGAGCTGTTTTTT. This codes for CAISGDRDTGELFF.

The V and J genes are TRBV30 and TRBJ2-1; D may be TRBD1 (5 bases). The germline V gene encodes CDR1 GTSNPN and CDR2 SVGIG (reference sequence). V was pared by 4 bases and J by 8 bases, with 12 bases between. CDR3 length: 12 amino acids. The CDR3 reads CAWKVGVYEQFF. CDR3 DNA: TGTGCCTGGAAGGTAGGGGTATATGAGCAGTTCTTC.

This chain uses TRBV12-3 or TRBV12-4 with TRBJ1-2; no firm D call. CDR3 length equals 12 residues. Deletions cut 5 bases from V and 4 bases from J, with 8 bases between. CDR3 sequence: CASSLTGYGYTF. Written as DNA, the CDR3 is TGTGCCAGCAGTCTCACTGGCTATGGCTACACCTTC.

The chain employs TRBV5-4 and TRBJ2-1, with D perhaps matching TRBD1 or TRBD2 (5 bases each). Germline V gene sequence: CDR1 SGHNT, CDR2 YYREEE (reference sequence). The V end lost 4 bases, the J end lost 6 bases, and 20 bases lay between the germline ends. CDR3 length equals 16 residues. CDR3 residues: CASSRTPGPSVNEQFF. Written as DNA, the CDR3 is TGTGCCAGCAGCCGAACTCCGGGACCGTCGGTCAATGAGCAGTTCTTC.

The genes are TRBV12-3 or TRBV12-4 and TRBJ1-5, with 7 positions matching TRBD1. The CDR3 covers 14 residues. With V trimmed by 3 bases and J by 7 bases, 6 bases remained unmatched. The CDR3 spells CASSFHDREQPQHF. The DNA for the CDR3 is TGTGCCAGCAGTTTTCATGACAGGGAACAGCCCCAGCATTTT.

This clonotype was seen a few times. The chain is built from TRBV7-3 and TRBJ2-3; D possibly uses TRBD1 or TRBD2 (5 bases each). The V gene's germline CDR1 is SGHTA and CDR2 FQGTGA. This CDR3 has 15 amino acids. V lost 7 bases and J lost 6, with 20 bases in between. The CDR3 bases are TGTGCCAGCATCGACAGACTATATGCCAGGGATACGCAGTATTTT. This codes for CASIDRLYARDTQYF.

The chain joins TRBV6-5 to TRBJ2-3; 16 bases fit TRBD2. Germline V CDR1 and CDR2: MNHEY, SVGAGI. This CDR3 comprises 18 residues. V shed 2 bases and J 4 bases; nucleotides not matched to a gene: 6. CDR3 in amino acids: CASSYPGLAGGPADTQYF. In DNA, the CDR3 is TGTGCCAGCAGTTACCCGGGACTAGCGGGGGGGCCGGCAGATACGCAGTATTTT.

This clonotype was detected many times. V and J are TRBV20-1 and TRBJ2-2; D ambiguous. There are 12 residues in the CDR3. CDR1 is DFQATT and CDR2 is SNEGSKA in the germline V gene (reference sequence). V was cut by 6 bases and J by 5 bases, with 10 bases left in between. The CDR3 nucleotides are TGCAGTGCACCCCTGGTAACCGGGGAGCTGTTTTTT. It codes for CSAPLVTGELFF.

This clonotype was seen only a few times. V gene TRBV4-3 combines with J gene TRBJ2-2; D might be TRBD1 (6 bases). V dropped 5 bases and J dropped 8 bases, with 15 bases sitting between them. Germline assignment: CDR1 LGHNA and CDR2 YSLEER. The CDR3 is made up of 14 amino acids. CDR3 residues: CASSASGAGGELFF. The CDR3 region has the DNA TGCGCCAGCAGCGCATCAGGGGCTGGGGGGGAGCTGTTTTTT.

The CDR3 sequence is CATTFPSGGETQYF. The CDR3 region has the DNA TGTGCCACAACCTTCCCTAGCGGGGGTGAGACGCAGTATTTT. J is TRBJ2-3 and V is TRBV15; 10 bases line up with TRBD2. This CDR3 is 14 amino acids long. Germline V gene sequence: CDR1 LNHNV, CDR2 YYDKDF (reference sequence). Unmatched junction bases numbered 12, after V lost 9 bases and J lost 9 bases.

V is TRBV10-3 and J is TRBJ2-2, with TRBD1 identical over 7 bases. The CDR3 length is 15 residues. Unmatched junction bases numbered 9, after V lost 6 bases and J lost 5 bases. Germline V gene lookup returns CDR1 ENHRY and CDR2 SYGVKD. CDR3 sequence reads: CAISATGLWTGELFF. The CDR3 nucleotides read TGTGCCATCAGCGCGACAGGGTTGTGGACCGGGGAGCTGTTTTTT.

This clonotype was seen only a few times. The chain carries TRBV29-1 and TRBJ1-1, with TRBD1 identical over 9 bases. Germline CDR1 and CDR2: SQVTM and ANQGSEA. CDR3 length: 17 residues. The ends lost 4 bases at V and 3 bases at J; junction bases unmatched: 15. The CDR3, as DNA: TGCAGCGTTGTTAATTGGGGACAGGGAGGGTTGGACACTGAAGCTTTCTTT. Amino acids: CSVVNWGQGGLDTEAFF.

The table lists this clonotype with a count of one. The J gene is TRBJ2-6, the V gene TRBV6-5, with D possibly TRBD1 on 5 matching bases. Trimming removed 8 bases from V and 1 base from J, with 18 bases in between. The V gene's germline CDR1 is MNHEY and CDR2 SVGAGI. CDR3 size: 17 residues. The chain's CDR3 is CASRLSRVVSGANVLTF. Written as DNA, the CDR3 is TGTGCCAGCCGTTTAAGCAGGGTGGTGTCTGGGGCCAACGTCCTGACTTTC.

The rearrangement joins TRBV5-1 to TRBJ2-3; D not resolved. The germline V and J ends were trimmed by 1 base and 3 bases, with 18 bases remaining between them. Germline V gene sequence: CDR1 SGHRS, CDR2 YFSETQ. This CDR3 has 17 amino acids. The CDR3 bases are TGCGCCAGCAGCTTGAGCGTCCCGGCCGGGCCGACAGATACGCAGTATTTT. Encoded protein: CASSLSVPAGPTDTQYF.

In this sample, this clonotype turned up a few times. The V gene is TRBV12-3 or TRBV12-4, the J gene TRBJ2-5, with 7 bases identical to TRBD1. The CDR3 is 17 residues long. V gave up 5 bases and J gave up 7 bases; unmatched junction bases: 19. The CDR3 sequence is CASSPLGQSTLGGTQYF. The CDR3 DNA reads as TGTGCCAGCAGTCCACTGGGACAGTCGACGCTTGGGGGGACCCAGTACTTC.

This clonotype was counted a few times. The chain uses TRBV10-2 and TRBJ2-3; D remains ambiguous. Germline CDR1 and CDR2: WSHSY and SAAADI. Trimming removed 5 bases from V and 0 bases from J, with 9 bases in between. This CDR3 has 14 amino acids. This CDR3 reads CASSYQTSTDTQYF. The CDR3 DNA reads TGCGCCAGCAGTTATCAGACTAGCACAGATACGCAGTATTTT.

J is TRBJ1-5 and V is TRBV29-1, with D tentatively TRBD1 (5 bases). In germline, CDR1 is SQVTM, CDR2 ANQGSEA. CDR3 size: 14 residues. Trimming stripped 4 bases from V and 2 bases from J, with 12 bases between. The CDR3 is CSVAQGGGNQPQHF. In DNA, the CDR3 is TGCAGCGTTGCTCAGGGCGGGGGCAATCAGCCCCAGCATTTT.